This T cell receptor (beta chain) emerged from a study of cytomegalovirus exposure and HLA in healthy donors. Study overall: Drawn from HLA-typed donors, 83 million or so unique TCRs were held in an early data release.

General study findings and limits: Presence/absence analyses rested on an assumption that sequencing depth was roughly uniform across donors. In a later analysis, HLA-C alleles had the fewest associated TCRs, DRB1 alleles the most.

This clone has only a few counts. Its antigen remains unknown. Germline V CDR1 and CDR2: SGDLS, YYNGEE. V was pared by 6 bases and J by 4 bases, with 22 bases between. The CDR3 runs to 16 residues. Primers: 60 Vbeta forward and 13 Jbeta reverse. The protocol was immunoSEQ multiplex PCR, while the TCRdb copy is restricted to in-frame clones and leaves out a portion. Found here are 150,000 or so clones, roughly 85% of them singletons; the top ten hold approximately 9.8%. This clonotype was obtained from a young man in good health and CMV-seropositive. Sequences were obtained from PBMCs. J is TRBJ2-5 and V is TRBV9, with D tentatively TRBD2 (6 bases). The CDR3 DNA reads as TGTGCCAGCAAACGAGAAGCGGGTCCCTACCGAGAGACCCAGTACTTC. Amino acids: CASKREAGPYRETQYF.